The rows below give T cell receptor beta chains drawn from one sample of a study of CD8 T cells in ankylosing spondylitis. TCRdb reanalysed the 5' RACE reads using MiXCR and keeps one entry per CDR3 protein. The sample contains around 130,000 distinct CDR3 sequences, 6% to 8.5% of which appear only once. Sequencing was carried out using blood, either unsorted or a sorted T cell fraction (not recorded which). These receptors were obtained from a male donor with ankylosing spondylitis or in good health (not recorded which). The CDR3 runs from the conserved cysteine through the conserved F or W. Clone size appears in some rows only: once, few, many, or a class for an expanded clone.

clone size | J gene | V gene | CDR3 protein
NA | TRBJ2-1 | TRBV5-5 | CASSPWLAGEQFF
many | TRBJ1-1 | TRBV20-1 | CSASRQGLGNTEAFF
many | TRBJ2-3 | TRBV21-1 | CASSLYWTRASTDTQYF
many | TRBJ2-5 | TRBV10-1 | CASSESGSGIQETQYF
many | TRBJ1-2 | TRBV6-5 | CASSYITGGEGGYTF
NA | TRBJ2-7 | TRBV5-5 | CASSAGTSRYEQYF
many | TRBJ2-3 | TRBV2 | CASSDPLRDTQYF
few | TRBJ1-2 | TRBV15 | CATRRGSDYGYTF
NA | TRBJ2-1 | TRBV20-1 | CSAAGSGEQFF
many | TRBJ1-2 | TRBV29-1 | CSVDIAASTYGYTF
many | TRBJ2-1 | TRBV27 | CASSGRLRGEQFF
many | TRBJ1-3 | TRBV7-3 | CASSAQSSGNTIYF
many | TRBJ2-5 | TRBV5-1 | CASSTKAGPETQYF
NA | TRBJ1-1 | TRBV5-1 | CASSLAAALNTEAFF
many | TRBJ1-4 | TRBV18 | CASSATGVDEKLFF
NA | TRBJ2-1 | TRBV6-1 | CASSSRGGAGEQFF
many | TRBJ2-7 | TRBV7-2 | CASSLLQGYEQYF
many | TRBJ2-2 | TRBV7-2 | CASSEPGQGPLF
once | TRBJ1-2 | TRBV5-5 | CASRQRPGQAVYYGYTF
many | TRBJ1-1 | TRBV20-1 | CSARGQLMNTEAFF
many | TRBJ2-7 | TRBV7-2 | CASSPSGLAGGHEQYF
many | TRBJ1-5 | TRBV12-3/TRBV12-4 | CASSFKGLSNQPQHF
many | TRBJ2-4 | TRBV7-2 | CASSLGRNIQYF
many | TRBJ2-3 | TRBV7-2 | CASSLGGYTQYF